Following are 5 T cell receptor beta chains from one sample sequenced in a study of vaccination effects on CD4 cells after COVID-19 (dated by TCRdb to the early 2020s). To identify antigen-specific CD4+ T cell clonotypes by their expansion, the ViraFEST assay first stimulated PBMC with viral peptide pools and then applied TCR sequencing. After more than 9 days of culture, CD4+ T cells were isolated with the EasySep CD4+ T cell isolation kit. PCR-confirmed SARS-CoV-2 infection had occurred in convalescent patients between March and December 2020, before the Alpha, Beta and Delta variants emerged in the United States. The library was produced with the immunoSEQ multiplex PCR assay. Drawn from immuneACCESS, this table holds only the in-frame rearrangements with V and J called that TCRdb kept. Clones are partly lost; checked studies trace under half to an unresolved V gene and leave the rest unexplained. This sample is represented by around 75,000 clones; roughly two thirds of them were singletons. The top ten hold about 5% of the sample.

These receptors have no identified antigens. The sample consisted of CD4+ T cells from PBMCs cultured with HIV peptides, taken before COVID-19 vaccination. Sample cell subset or site, as interpreted from the label and publication: HIV-1 Nef peptide pool negative control/reference culture. These receptors were obtained from a human donor who had a prior SARS-CoV-2 infection.

This chain links TRBV6-2 or TRBV6-3 with TRBJ2-5, with 14 bases lining up with TRBD2. This CDR3 comprises 17 residues. CDR1 MNHEY and CDR2 SVGEGT come from the germline V gene. Trimming removed 2 bases from V and 4 bases from J; junction bases left unmatched: 6. CDR3 protein: CASSYPGLAGGLETQYF. The DNA for the CDR3 is TGTGCCAGCAGTTACCCCGGACTAGCGGGGGGATTAGAGACCCAGTACTTC.

This chain connects TRBV6-2 or TRBV6-3 to TRBJ2-5; weak D call: TRBD2 (6 bases). The CDR3 is 16 amino acids. Trimming took off 6 bases at V and 3 bases at J, with 20 bases between the two ends. From germline, CDR1 is MNHEY and CDR2 SVGEGT. CDR3 amino acids: CASSPRAGRGEETQYF. The CDR3 DNA reads TGTGCCAGCAGCCCCCGTGCGGGGCGGGGAGAAGAGACCCAGTACTTC.

The rearrangement links TRBV27 to TRBJ1-2; D is unclear. Per the germline V gene, CDR1 is MNHEY and CDR2 is SMNVEV (reference sequence). This CDR3 spans 14 amino acids. V gave up 3 bases and J gave up 3 bases, with 11 bases separating them. This CDR3 is CASSFLPEDYGYTF. The CDR3 region has the DNA TGTGCCAGCAGTTTTCTCCCAGAGGACTATGGCTACACCTTC.

In DNA, the CDR3 is TGTGCCAGCAGTCAAGCGGGAGGAGGAGAGACCCAGTACTTC. It is translated as CASSQAGGGETQYF. The chain uses TRBV9 and TRBJ2-5; 9 positions agree with TRBD2. Per the germline V gene, CDR1 is SGDLS and CDR2 is YYNGEE. After removal of 5 bases from V and 4 bases from J, the junction contained 6 bases not matched to a gene. The CDR3 totals 14 residues. Complete variable domain (other parts from reference TRBV9 and TRBJ2-5): DSGVTQTPKHLITATGQRVTLRCSPRSGDLSVYWYQQSLDQGLQFLIQYYNGEERAKGNILERFSAQQFPDLHSELNLSSLELGDSALYFCASSQAGGGETQYFGPGTRLLVL.

The J gene is TRBJ1-2, the V gene TRBV2; D unclear. Germline CDR1 is SNHLY and CDR2 is FYNNEI. The CDR3 has 14 residues. V was shortened by 3 bases and J by 4 bases, with 12 bases between the two germline ends. CDR3: CASSEGTSLYGYTF. In nucleotides, the CDR3 is TGTGCCAGCAGTGAGGGCACTTCCCTCTATGGCTACACCTTC.